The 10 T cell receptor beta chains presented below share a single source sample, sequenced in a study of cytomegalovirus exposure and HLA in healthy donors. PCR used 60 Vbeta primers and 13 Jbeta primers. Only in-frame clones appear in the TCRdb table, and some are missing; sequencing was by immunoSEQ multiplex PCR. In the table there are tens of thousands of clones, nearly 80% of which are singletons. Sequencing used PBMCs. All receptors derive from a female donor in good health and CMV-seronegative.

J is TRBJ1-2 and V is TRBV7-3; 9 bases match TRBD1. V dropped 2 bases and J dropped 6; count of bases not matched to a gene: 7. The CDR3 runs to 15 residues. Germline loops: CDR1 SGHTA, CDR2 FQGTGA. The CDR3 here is CASSLGSGTGNGYTF. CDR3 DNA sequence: TGTGCCAGCAGCTTAGGGTCCGGGACAGGGAATGGCTACACCTTC.

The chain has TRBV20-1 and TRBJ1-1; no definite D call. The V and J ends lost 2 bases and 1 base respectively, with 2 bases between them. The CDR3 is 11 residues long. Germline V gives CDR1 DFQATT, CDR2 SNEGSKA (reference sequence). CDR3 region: CSARQNTEAFF. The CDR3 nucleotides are TGCAGTGCTAGACAGAACACTGAAGCTTTCTTT.

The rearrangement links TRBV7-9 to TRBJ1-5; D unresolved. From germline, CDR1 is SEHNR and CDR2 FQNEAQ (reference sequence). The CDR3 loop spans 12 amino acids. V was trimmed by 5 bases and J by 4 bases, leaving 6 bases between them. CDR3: CASSGPNQPQHF. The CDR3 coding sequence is TGTGCCAGCAGCGGGCCTAATCAGCCCCAGCATTTT.

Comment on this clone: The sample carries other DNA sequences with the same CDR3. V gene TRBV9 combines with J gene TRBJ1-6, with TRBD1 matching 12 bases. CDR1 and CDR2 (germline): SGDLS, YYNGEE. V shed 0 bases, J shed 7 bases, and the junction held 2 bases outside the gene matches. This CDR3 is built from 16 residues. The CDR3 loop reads CASSVEGTGGNSPLHF. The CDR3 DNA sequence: TGTGCCAGCAGCGTAGAAGGGACAGGGGGCAATTCACCCCTCCACTTT.

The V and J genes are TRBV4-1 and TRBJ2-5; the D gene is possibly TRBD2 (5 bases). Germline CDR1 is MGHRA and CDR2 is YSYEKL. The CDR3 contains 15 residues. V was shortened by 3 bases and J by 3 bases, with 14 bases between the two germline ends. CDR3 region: CASSHFGGGEETQYF. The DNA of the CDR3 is TGCGCCAGCAGCCACTTTGGAGGCGGAGAAGAGACCCAGTACTTC.

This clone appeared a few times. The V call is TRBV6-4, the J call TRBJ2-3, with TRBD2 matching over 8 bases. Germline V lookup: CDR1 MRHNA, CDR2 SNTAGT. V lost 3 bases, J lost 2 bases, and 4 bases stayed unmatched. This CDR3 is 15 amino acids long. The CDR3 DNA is TGTGCCAGCAGTGATAACGGGGGGGCCACAGATACGCAGTATTTT. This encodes CASSDNGGATDTQYF.

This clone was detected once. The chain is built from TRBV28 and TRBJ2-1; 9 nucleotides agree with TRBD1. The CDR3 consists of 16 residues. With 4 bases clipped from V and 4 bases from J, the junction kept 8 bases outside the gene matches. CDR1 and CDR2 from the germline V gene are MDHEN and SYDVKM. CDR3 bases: TGTGCCAGCAGTTCCTACAGGGGGCGTCGGTACAATGAGCAGTTCTTC. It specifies CASSSYRGRRYNEQFF.

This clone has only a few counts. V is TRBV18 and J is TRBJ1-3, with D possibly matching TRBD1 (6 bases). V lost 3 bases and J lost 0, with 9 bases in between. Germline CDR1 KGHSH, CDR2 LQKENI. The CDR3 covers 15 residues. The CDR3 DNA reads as TGTGCCAGCTCACCCTCGACAGGCTCTGGAAACACCATATATTTT. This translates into CASSPSTGSGNTIYF.

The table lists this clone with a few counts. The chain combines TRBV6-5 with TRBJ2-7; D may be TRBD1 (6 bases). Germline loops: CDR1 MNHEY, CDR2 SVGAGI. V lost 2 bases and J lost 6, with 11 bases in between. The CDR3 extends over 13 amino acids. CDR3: CASSYHLTGEQYF. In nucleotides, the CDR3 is TGTGCCAGCAGTTACCATTTGACAGGCGAGCAGTACTTC.

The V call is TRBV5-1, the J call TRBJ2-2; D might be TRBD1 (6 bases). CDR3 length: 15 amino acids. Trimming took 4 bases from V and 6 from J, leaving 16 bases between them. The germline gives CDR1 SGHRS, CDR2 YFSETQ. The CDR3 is CASSAEQGLSGELFF. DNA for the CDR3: TGCGCCAGCAGCGCTGAACAGGGTTTATCCGGGGAGCTGTTTTTT.